What follows are 20 T cell receptor beta chains derived from one specimen sequenced in a study of blood T cell repertoires in COVID-19. Sequencing was performed with immunoSEQ multiplex PCR; in TCRdb, only in-frame clones are kept and a portion is missing. The sample lists 250,000 to 350,000 clones, roughly 80% seen once, with 1.4% to 1.5% in the top ten. Sequenced material: peripheral blood. The receptors come from a human donor with COVID-19, enrolled during active disease. The donor label of this sample is uncertain.

The CDR3 sequence: CATQDRDRGLRNQPQHF. CDR3 DNA: TGTGCCACCCAAGACAGGGACCGGGGTCTCCGTAATCAGCCCCAGCATTTT. The chain employs TRBV24-1 and TRBJ1-5, with TRBD1 matching 7 bases. This CDR3 comprises 17 residues. V lost 9 bases and J lost 4; bases outside the gene matches: 17. Germline CDR1 and CDR2: KGHDR and SFDVKD.

The chain couples TRBV7-2 to TRBJ2-2; 7 bases agree with TRBD2. J gave up 3 bases and V 5 bases, and 6 bases lay outside the gene matches. Per the germline V gene, CDR1 is SGHTA and CDR2 is FQGNSA. This CDR3 spans 15 amino acids. The DNA for the CDR3 is TGTGCCAGCAGCGCTGGACTAGGGGACACCGGGGAGCTGTTTTTT. It yields the protein CASSAGLGDTGELFF.

This chain joins TRBV7-2 and TRBJ2-7, with 9 bases that match TRBD1. CDR1 and CDR2 (germline): SGHTA, FQGNSA. J lost 2 bases, V lost 4 bases, and 9 bases had no gene match. There are 16 residues in the CDR3. CDR3 sequence (DNA): TGTGCCAGCAGCTCCTTCCTAGACAGGGGGACCTACGAGCAGTACTTC. It is translated as CASSSFLDRGTYEQYF.

The chain combines TRBV24-1 with TRBJ1-5; 7 bases agree with TRBD1. This CDR3 comprises 14 residues. Germline V gene lookup returns CDR1 KGHDR and CDR2 SFDVKD. The V segment lost 5 bases and the J segment 4 bases; nucleotides outside the gene matches: 4. CDR3 sequence (DNA): TGTGCCACCAGTGCACCGGGACAGAATCAGCCCCAGCATTTT. It translates to CATSAPGQNQPQHF.

This clone was picked up one time. The chain links TRBV11-2 to TRBJ2-7; 10 positions match TRBD1. The V gene's germline CDR1 is SGHAT and CDR2 FQNNGV. With V trimmed by 2 bases and J by 1 base, 5 bases remained unmatched. This CDR3 contains 16 residues. The CDR3 DNA reads TGTGCCAGCAGCTTACCACGGGACAGGGGTTCCTACGAGCAGTACTTC. The encoded protein is CASSLPRDRGSYEQYF.

The J gene is TRBJ2-1, the V gene TRBV21-1; the table's D call TRBD1 went unverified against the DNA. TRBV21-1 represents a pseudogene. The CDR3 runs to 18 residues. The DNA for the CDR3 is TGTGCCAGCAGCAAACGGACAGGGGGCGCGATAAGGCCCAATGAGCAGTTCTTC. Its translation: CASSKRTGGAIRPNEQFF.

The genes are TRBV5-1 and TRBJ1-5; maybe TRBD1 (6 bases). Trimming removed 4 bases at V and 7 bases at J, with 21 bases between. Germline loops: CDR1 SGHRS, CDR2 YFSETQ. The CDR3 runs 16 residues. The CDR3: CASSPQGRGGGQPQHF. The CDR3 coding sequence is TGCGCCAGCAGCCCCCAAGGTCGGGGGGGCGGGCAGCCCCAGCATTTT.

The chain couples TRBV9 to TRBJ2-1; 8 bases align to TRBD1. Trimming took 2 bases from V and 8 from J; bases not matched to a gene: 9. The CDR3 has 15 residues. Germline CDR1 reads SGDLS; CDR2 reads YYNGEE. The CDR3 sequence is CASSVTGGRIDEQFF. The DNA of the CDR3 is TGTGCCAGCAGCGTTACAGGGGGGAGGATTGATGAGCAGTTCTTC.

The chain combines TRBV10-1 with TRBJ1-3, with a weak D call TRBD1 (5 bases). The CDR3 is made up of 15 amino acids. CDR1 and CDR2 (germline): WNHNN, SYGVQD (reference sequence). Trimming stripped 0 bases from V and 3 bases from J, with 9 bases between. The chain's CDR3 is CASSESPGIGNTIYF. Here the CDR3 DNA reads TGCGCCAGCAGTGAGTCTCCAGGGATTGGAAACACCATATATTTT.

The chain employs TRBV28 and TRBJ1-1, with TRBD1 identical over 7 bases. Germline V lookup: CDR1 MDHEN, CDR2 SYDVKM. The V segment lost 2 bases and the J segment 4 bases; nucleotides outside the gene matches: 7. There are 15 residues in the CDR3. DNA of the CDR3: TGTGCCAGCAGTTTACCCATACAGGGGAGCACTGAAGCTTTCTTT. Residues: CASSLPIQGSTEAFF.

The rearrangement uses TRBV3-1 (or the pseudogene TRBV3-2) and TRBJ2-3, with 7 nucleotides matching TRBD2. The CDR3 length is 19 residues. V shed 2 bases, J shed 3 bases, and the junction held 17 bases outside the gene matches. Germline V gene data show CDR1 as LGHDT and CDR2 as YNNKEL (reference sequence). CDR3 sequence: CASSQIPAGRDSITDTQYF. The CDR3 DNA reads as TGTGCCAGCAGCCAAATCCCAGCGGGACGAGATTCCATAACAGATACGCAGTATTTT.

The rearrangement joins TRBV27 to TRBJ2-1, with 16 bases matching TRBD2. The germline V gene has CDR1 MNHEY and CDR2 SMNVEV (reference sequence). The CDR3 is 16 residues long. J gave up 8 bases and V 6 bases, and 7 bases lay outside the gene matches. CDR3 nucleotides: TGTGCCAGCAGGCCCGGGACTAGCGGGAGGGATGATGAGCAGTTCTTC. Residues: CASRPGTSGRDDEQFF.

The genes are TRBV21-1 and TRBJ2-7; the D segment call TRBD1 is taken from the table without a DNA check. TRBV21-1 is deemed a pseudogene. This CDR3 contains 14 residues. CDR3 region: CASSSFTGGCEQYF. DNA of the CDR3: TGTGCCAGCAGCAGTTTTACAGGGGGCTGCGAGCAGTACTTC.

The chain links TRBV5-1 to TRBJ2-1; D not certain. The CDR3 runs to 12 residues. V was shortened by 3 bases and J by 4 bases, with 5 bases between the two germline ends. Germline V gives CDR1 SGHRS, CDR2 YFSETQ. CDR3 sequence (DNA): TGCGCCAGCAGCTCCGGTTACAATGAGCAGTTCTTC. Translation gives CASSSGYNEQFF.

This clone was seen once. The V and J genes are TRBV3-1 (or the pseudogene TRBV3-2) and TRBJ2-7, with D possibly being TRBD2 (5 bases). CDR3 length: 16 amino acids. Germline V lookup: CDR1 LGHDT, CDR2 YNNKEL (reference sequence). The germline V and J ends were trimmed by 1 base and 3 bases, with 16 bases remaining between them. The CDR3 loop is CASSQGAAAAGYEQYF. The CDR3 coding sequence is TGTGCCAGCAGCCAAGGGGCAGCGGCGGCGGGCTACGAGCAGTACTTC.

The chain uses TRBV7-9 and TRBJ2-1; 7 nucleotides match TRBD2. Per germline, CDR1 SEHNR and CDR2 FQNEAQ (reference sequence). The CDR3 covers 15 residues. J gave up 3 bases and V 4 bases, and 6 bases lay outside the gene matches. The DNA for the CDR3 is TGTGCCAGCAGCTCCTCCAGCGGGGTCTACAATGAGCAGTTCTTC. Protein: CASSSSSGVYNEQFF.

This clone was observed once. The CDR3 DNA is TGTGCCAGCAGCGTGGGACCAGGAGGACAGGGGTTTTACACCTTC. Residues: CASSVGPGGQGFYTF. This chain uses TRBV9 with TRBJ1-2; TRBD1 matches at 9 bases. The CDR3 consists of 15 residues. Germline V lookup: CDR1 SGDLS, CDR2 YYNGEE. The trim removed 2 bases at V and 11 bases at J, leaving 13 bases unmatched.

V gene TRBV5-1 combines with J gene TRBJ1-6, with D perhaps TRBD1 (6 bases). The CDR3 length is 16 residues. Trimming pared 0 bases from V and 7 bases from J, leaving 14 bases between. Germline-derived CDR1 and CDR2 are SGHRS and YFSETQ. CDR3 loop: CASSLEAGAKNSPLHF. The CDR3 DNA reads as TGCGCCAGCAGCTTGGAGGCGGGGGCTAAGAATTCACCCCTCCACTTT.

The chain is built from TRBV3-1 (or the pseudogene TRBV3-2) and TRBJ2-7, with 7 bases fitting TRBD1. The CDR3 covers 14 residues. Germline V lookup: CDR1 LGHDT, CDR2 YNNKEL (reference sequence). V shed 3 bases and J 4 bases; nucleotides not matched to a gene: 6. Here the CDR3 DNA reads TGTGCCAGCAGCCATCCCGGGACAGCTTACGAGCAGTACTTC. Its translation: CASSHPGTAYEQYF.

The chain is built from TRBV9 and TRBJ1-1; a possible D gene is TRBD1 (6 bases). The germline V and J ends were trimmed by 0 bases and 0 bases, with 9 bases remaining between them. The CDR3 length is 15 residues. The germline gives CDR1 SGDLS, CDR2 YYNGEE. CDR3 region: CASSVGQDLNTEAFF. CDR3 in DNA: TGTGCCAGCAGCGTAGGACAGGACTTGAACACTGAAGCTTTCTTT.